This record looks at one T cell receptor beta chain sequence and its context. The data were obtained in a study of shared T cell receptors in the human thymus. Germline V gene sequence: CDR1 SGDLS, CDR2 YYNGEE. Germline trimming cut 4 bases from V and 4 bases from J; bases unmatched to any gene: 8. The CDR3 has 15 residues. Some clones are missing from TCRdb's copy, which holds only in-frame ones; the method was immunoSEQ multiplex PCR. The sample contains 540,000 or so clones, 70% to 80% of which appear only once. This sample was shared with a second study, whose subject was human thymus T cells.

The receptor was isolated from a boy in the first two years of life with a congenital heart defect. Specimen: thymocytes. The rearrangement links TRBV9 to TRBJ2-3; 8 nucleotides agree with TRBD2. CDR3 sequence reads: CASSRGGLDPDTQYF. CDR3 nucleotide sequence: TGTGCCAGCAGCCGCGGGGGACTAGACCCAGATACGCAGTATTTT.